These 29 T cell receptor beta chains came from one sample sequenced in a study of T cells in Graves' hyperthyroidism and ophthalmopathy. The TCR beta CDR3 regions underwent amplification using RNA transcripts as the source. First-round RT-PCR of the TCR CDR3 relied on the HTBI primer set. TCRdb itself ran the multiplex PCR reads through MiXCR, one entry per CDR3 protein. The sample contains tens of thousands of distinct CDR3 sequences, roughly 56% of which appear only once. The sequenced sample was peripheral blood or thyroid tissue (not recorded which). All receptors derive from a man aged 18-30 years with Graves' hyperthyroidism.

This clonotype was seen at least ten times. The chain combines TRBV28 with TRBJ2-7; 8 nucleotides match TRBD1. J gave up 5 bases and V 6 bases, and 9 bases lay outside the gene matches. This CDR3 contains 14 residues. In germline, CDR1 is MDHEN, CDR2 SYDVKM. The CDR3 DNA reads TGTGCCAGCAGCAACAAGACCAGGGGGCACGAGCAGTACTTC. As protein: CASSNKTRGHEQYF.

The genes are TRBV29-1 and TRBJ1-5, with 7 nucleotides matching TRBD1. J was trimmed by 4 bases and V by 6 bases; bases with no gene match: 6. CDR1 and CDR2 (germline): SQVTM, ANQGSEA. The CDR3 is 13 residues long. CDR3 sequence reads: CSVLDRENQPQHF. The CDR3 DNA is TGCAGCGTCCTCGACAGGGAAAATCAGCCCCAGCATTTT.

In the case of this clonotype: The CDR3 carries no conserved terminal phenylalanine or tryptophan, so it likely arises from a read error. The chain couples TRBV13 to TRBJ2-7; weak D call: TRBD1 (6 bases). The ends were cut back, 5 bases at V and 3 bases at J, with 20 bases in the middle. The germline CDR1 and CDR2 sequences are PRHDT and FYEKMQ (reference sequence). This CDR3 is built from 16 residues. For the CDR3, the DNA is TGTGCCAGCAGCGCCCACCGGGACACACCTGGCTACGAGCAGTACTCC. Amino acid sequence: CASSAHRDTPGYEQYS.

This chain connects TRBV7-2 to TRBJ1-2, with TRBD1 matching 7 bases. Looked up from germline, CDR1 is SGHTA and CDR2 is FQGNSA. CDR3 length: 15 amino acids. The ends lost 5 bases at V and 7 bases at J; junction bases unmatched: 13. DNA for the CDR3: TGTGCCAGCAGCGCGACAGGGTCCTCTTTTATTGGCTACACCTTC. Translation gives CASSATGSSFIGYTF.

This clonotype was seen more than once but under ten times. This chain connects TRBV29-1 to TRBJ2-2; a possible D gene is TRBD2 (5 bases). The germline gives CDR1 SQVTM, CDR2 ANQGSEA. V lost 7 bases to trimming and J lost 3 bases, with 12 bases between them. CDR3 length equals 13 residues. The CDR3 sequence is CSADRGYTGELFF. CDR3 DNA sequence: TGCAGCGCTGATCGCGGGTACACCGGGGAGCTGTTTTTT.

This clonotype was counted ten times or more. The chain joins TRBV12-3 or TRBV12-4 to TRBJ1-2, with D perhaps TRBD1 (5 bases). The ends were cut back, 5 bases at V and 3 bases at J, with 13 bases in the middle. The CDR3 covers 14 residues. The CDR3 sequence: CASSPPARDYGYTF. CDR3 nucleotide sequence: TGTGCCAGCAGTCCCCCCGCCAGGGACTATGGCTACACCTTC.

This clonotype was seen repeatedly, ten times or more. The chain uses TRBV27 and TRBJ2-7, with 8 bases aligning to TRBD2. The V segment lost 6 bases and the J segment 1 base; nucleotides outside the gene matches: 8. Germline CDR1 is MNHEY and CDR2 is SMNVEV (reference sequence). The CDR3 sequence is 15 residues long. CDR3: CASRAPGLGSYEQYF. The DNA of the CDR3 is TGTGCCAGCAGGGCACCGGGACTAGGATCCTACGAGCAGTACTTC.

In its sample, this clonotype was seen many times. The rearrangement uses TRBV5-4 and TRBJ1-4, with D uncertain. V lost 0 bases, J lost 5 bases, and 5 bases lay in between. CDR1 SGHNT and CDR2 YYREEE come from the germline V gene (reference sequence). The CDR3 extends over 13 amino acids. The CDR3 is CASSLESNEKLFF. CDR3 sequence (DNA): TGTGCCAGCAGCTTGGAATCAAATGAAAAACTGTTTTTT. Full variable domain (remainder filled in from reference TRBV5-4 and TRBJ1-4): ETGVTQSPTHLIKTRGQQVTLRCSSQSGHNTVSWYQQALGQGPQFIFQYYREEENGRGNFPPRFSGLQFPNYSSELNVNALELDDSALYLCASSLESNEKLFFGSGTQLSVL.

CDR3 region: CASSLNPGSSYEQYF. The CDR3 coding sequence is TGCGCCAGCAGCTTGAATCCAGGGAGCTCCTACGAGCAGTACTTC. This chain joins TRBV5-1 and TRBJ2-7; D may match TRBD1 or TRBD2 (5 bases each). Trimming stripped 1 base from V and 0 bases from J, with 11 bases between. CDR3 length equals 15 residues. Germline V lookup: CDR1 SGHRS, CDR2 YFSETQ. The full variable domain, with the rest looked up from reference TRBV5-1 and TRBJ2-7, is KAGVTQTPRYLIKTRGQQVTLSCSPISGHRSVSWYQQTPGQGLQFLFEYFSETQRNKGNFPGRFSGRQFSNSRSEMNVSTLELGDSALYLCASSLNPGSSYEQYFGPGTRLTVT.

Concerning this clonotype: This likely comes from a read error, as the CDR3 has no conserved phenylalanine or tryptophan at its end. This sequence joins TRBV28 and TRBJ1-4, with D unclear. Deletions cut 6 bases from V and 1 base from J, with 15 bases between. Germline CDR1 is MDHEN and CDR2 is SYDVKM. There are 16 residues in the CDR3. The CDR3 DNA is TGTGCCAGCAGCCTGATCGAGGCTCTAACTAATGAAAAACTGTTTTCT. This codes for CASSLIEALTNEKLFS.

The chain joins TRBV3-1 to TRBJ2-3; unclear D gene. From germline, CDR1 is LGHDT and CDR2 YNNKEL (reference sequence). The CDR3 consists of 14 residues. Trimming stripped 3 bases from V and 5 bases from J, with 12 bases between. CDR3 amino acids: CASSQGSAKDTQYF. The CDR3 nucleotides are TGTGCCAGCAGCCAGGGTTCGGCCAAAGATACGCAGTATTTT.

CDR3 loop: CASSGTNQPQHF. The DNA of the CDR3 is TGTGCCAGCAGTGGGACGAATCAGCCCCAGCATTTT. V gene TRBV2 combines with J gene TRBJ1-5; D is unresolved. V lost 4 bases to trimming and J lost 4 bases, with 5 bases between them. This CDR3 has 12 amino acids. Per germline, CDR1 SNHLY and CDR2 FYNNEI.

The chain carries TRBV7-8 and TRBJ2-7, with 8 positions matching TRBD1. CDR1 is SGHVS, CDR2 FQNEAQ, per germline. The trim removed 5 bases at V and 3 bases at J, leaving 6 bases unmatched. The CDR3 has 14 amino acids. CDR3 sequence reads: CASSPGQGFYEQYF. The CDR3 bases are TGTGCCAGCAGCCCCGGACAGGGATTCTACGAGCAGTACTTC.

This clonotype was observed many times. J is TRBJ1-2 and V is TRBV5-1; D may be TRBD1 (5 bases). CDR3 size: 15 residues. V shed 0 bases and J shed 4 bases, with 13 bases lying between them. CDR1 is SGHRS and CDR2 is YFSETQ in the germline V gene. The chain's CDR3 is CASSLVGAWGYGYTF. DNA of the CDR3: TGCGCCAGCAGCTTGGTTGGGGCTTGGGGCTATGGCTACACCTTC.

V is TRBV11-2 and J is TRBJ2-7; a possible D gene is TRBD2 (5 bases). Trimming removed 8 bases at V and 5 bases at J, with 16 bases between. Germline V lookup: CDR1 SGHAT, CDR2 FQNNGV. The CDR3 loop spans 13 amino acids. Here the CDR3 reads CASGSDYPHEQYF. The CDR3 DNA reads TGTGCCAGCGGCTCAGACTACCCCCACGAGCAGTACTTC.

This clonotype was counted ten times or more. This chain joins TRBV10-3 and TRBJ1-1; the D is unclear. Trimming removed 2 bases at V and 10 bases at J, with 14 bases between. The CDR3 contains 13 residues. From germline, CDR1 is ENHRY and CDR2 SYGVKD. The CDR3 protein is CAISEPWWVRAFF. In DNA, the CDR3 is TGTGCCATCAGTGAGCCGTGGTGGGTGCGAGCTTTCTTT.

This clonotype appeared a few times. This may be a read error: a much more frequent sequence differs by one nucleotide. This chain links TRBV4-1 with TRBJ1-1; D not resolved. Germline V gene lookup returns CDR1 MGHRA and CDR2 YSYEKL. This CDR3 spans 13 amino acids. The CDR3 nucleotides read TGCGCCAGCAGCCAAGTCCAAGAGGGTGCTGCTTCCTTT. This codes for CASSQVQEGAASF.

This clonotype has a handful of counts. The rearrangement joins TRBV28 to TRBJ1-2, with D possibly being TRBD1 (5 bases). CDR1 and CDR2 (germline): MDHEN, SYDVKM. The germline V and J ends were trimmed by 5 bases and 2 bases, with 15 bases remaining between them. The CDR3 is 15 amino acids. This CDR3 is CASSTTVRGNYGYTF. The CDR3 coding sequence is TGTGCCAGCAGTACGACAGTCCGGGGCAACTATGGCTACACCTTC.

Ten or more counts support this clonotype. The chain recombines TRBV29-1 with TRBJ2-7; weak D call: TRBD1 (5 bases). Germline CDR1 reads SQVTM; CDR2 reads ANQGSEA. The CDR3 spans 13 residues. The germline V and J ends were trimmed by 4 bases and 3 bases, with 13 bases remaining between them. The CDR3 loop is CSVGLSRGYEQYF. DNA for the CDR3: TGCAGCGTTGGCCTGTCTAGGGGCTACGAGCAGTACTTC.

This clonotype occurred many times. The V gene is TRBV20-1, the J gene TRBJ1-4; D possibly corresponds to TRBD1 (5 bases). Germline loops: CDR1 DFQATT, CDR2 SNEGSKA (reference sequence). V was cut by 6 bases and J by 8 bases, with 16 bases left in between. CDR3 length: 13 amino acids. CDR3 sequence: CSALQATLEKLFF. In DNA, the CDR3 is TGCAGTGCCCTACAGGCCACCCTCGAAAAACTGTTTTTT.

This clonotype was counted many times. A read error is possible here, since a much larger clone lies one base away. The rearrangement links TRBV7-2 to TRBJ1-6; TRBD1 aligns across 10 bases. Germline assignment: CDR1 SGHTA and CDR2 FQGNSA. The CDR3 is 16 residues long. The trim removed 4 bases at V and 9 bases at J, leaving 9 bases unmatched. The CDR3 spells CASSWSPGQGFSPLHF. The CDR3 region has the DNA TGTGCCAGCAGCTGGAGCCCGGGACAGGGGTTTTCACCCCTCCACTTT.

This clonotype was found many times. The CDR3 DNA sequence: TGTGCCAGCAGCCGAGGTGGGGGAAATTTATCCTATAATTCACCCCTCCACTTT. This encodes CASSRGGGNLSYNSPLHF. The V call is TRBV6-1, the J call TRBJ1-6; D is perhaps TRBD1 (5 bases). This CDR3 has 18 amino acids. Deletions cut 6 bases from V and 1 base from J, with 19 bases between. CDR1 is MNHNS and CDR2 is SASEGT in the germline V gene.

This clonotype was counted many times. This sequence joins TRBV6-5 and TRBJ2-5; 8 bases align to TRBD1. Germline V gene data show CDR1 as MNHEY and CDR2 as SVGAGI. The CDR3 runs to 16 residues. J was trimmed by 1 base and V by 7 bases; bases with no gene match: 11. The DNA for the CDR3 is TGTGCCAGCACCTTGGGGGAAGACAGGGGCCAAGAGACCCAGTACTTC. It yields the protein CASTLGEDRGQETQYF.

This CDR3 is CASSLQANEQYF. In DNA, the CDR3 is TGTGCCAGCAGCTTACAGGCCAACGAGCAGTACTTC. This chain uses TRBV7-9 with TRBJ2-7; D gene ambiguous. CDR3 length: 12 residues. Germline-derived CDR1 and CDR2 are SEHNR and FQNEAQ (reference sequence). V was trimmed by 2 bases and J by 5 bases, leaving 7 bases between them.

This clonotype was observed many times. Its ends do not fully match the called genes, so a read error is possible. The gene calls are TRBV11-3 and TRBJ2-2, with TRBD1 matching 7 bases. This CDR3 spans 14 amino acids. The germline V gene has CDR1 SGHNT and CDR2 YENEEA. The CDR3 DNA reads as TGTGCCAGCACCTTAAGGGACAGTACCGGGGAGCTGTTTTTT. Its protein product is CASTLRDSTGELFF.

This clonotype was counted many times. CDR3 amino acids: CASTRGDYGYTF. DNA for the CDR3: TGTGCCAGCACCCGAGGAGACTATGGCTACACCTTC. V is TRBV28 and J is TRBJ1-2, with D uncertain. The V gene's germline CDR1 is MDHEN and CDR2 SYDVKM. The germline V and J ends were trimmed by 7 bases and 3 bases, with 9 bases remaining between them. CDR3 length: 12 residues.

The rearrangement joins TRBV10-2 to TRBJ2-4; D unclear. This CDR3 contains 13 residues. The V end was cut by 4 bases, the J end by 12 bases, with 16 bases between. The germline gives CDR1 WSHSY, CDR2 SAAADI. The CDR3 protein is CASSADAVDTQYF. DNA for the CDR3: TGCGCCAGCAGTGCGGACGCGGTCGACACTCAGTACTTC.

In regard to this clonotype: Just one base apart from a much larger clone, this may be a read error. The CDR3 here is CASTQTGTSTDTQCF. The CDR3 coding sequence is TGTGCCAGCACTCAGACGGGTACCAGCACAGATACGCAGTGTTTT. This chain joins TRBV12-3 or TRBV12-4 and TRBJ2-3; D unclear. The CDR3 is 15 residues long.

Concerning this clonotype: The missing conserved phenylalanine or tryptophan at the end of this CDR3 makes a read error likely. Because the CDR3's place on the DNA is in doubt, the DNA is left out and the CDR3 is given as listed by TCRdb. This sequence joins TRBV7-9 and TRBJ1-1; TRBD1 reflects the table's D call only, with no check against the DNA. 10 amino acids form the CDR3, both terminal residues included. Germline V CDR1 and CDR2: SEHNR, FQNEAQ (reference sequence). The CDR3 sequence is CASSLDGGFL.